A selection of T cell receptor beta chains follows, all from one sample in a study of T-cell memory formation after mild COVID-19. From the 5' RACE reads, TCRdb called clonotypes with MiXCR, one entry per CDR3 protein. The sample yields a few hundred thousand distinct CDR3 sequences, less than 25% seen once. Sequencing input: PBMCs or a T cell subset sorted from them (not recorded which). All receptors derive from an adult woman who had mild COVID-19 (a few samples of this study predate the infection). Cell type and time point are not known. Each CDR3 is given with its conserved first and last residue. The D gene is left open where the match is weak. The listing skips clone size in some rows; elsewhere it reads once, few, many or a size class.

size: few
D: TRBD1
V: TRBV18
J: TRBJ2-7
DNA: TGTGCCAGCTCACCGAACAGGGACAGGGCGGGCGAGCAGTACTTC
CDR3: CASSPNRDRAGEQYF

size: many
D: TRBD1
V: TRBV18
J: TRBJ2-5
DNA: TGTGCCAGCTCAACATACGGACAGGGAAATCAAGAGACCCAGTACTTC
CDR3: CASSTYGQGNQETQYF

size: -
D: -
V: TRBV7-2
J: TRBJ2-7
DNA: TGTGCCAGCAGCTTCCTTGGAAGCTCCTACGAGCAGTACTTC
CDR3: CASSFLGSSYEQYF

size: few
D: -
V: TRBV5-5
J: TRBJ1-1
DNA: TGTGCCAGCAGCTTGTATGGGGGCCAAATGGGAACTGAAGCTTTCTTT
CDR3: CASSLYGGQMGTEAFF

size: few
D: -
V: TRBV5-1
J: TRBJ1-2
DNA: TGCGCCAGCAGCTCAACGGGACGGTACTATGGCTACACCTTC
CDR3: CASSSTGRYYGYTF

size: -
D: TRBD1
V: TRBV20-1
J: TRBJ2-3
DNA: TGCAGTGCCTCAAAGGGACAGGGGATGCCAGATACGCAGTATTTT
CDR3: CSASKGQGMPDTQYF

size: few
D: -
V: TRBV5-8
J: TRBJ2-7
DNA: TGTGCCAGCAGCCGAAGGCTTGGTTTAGCGGCCTCCTACGAGCAGTACTTC
CDR3: CASSRRLGLAASYEQYF

size: -
D: TRBD2
V: TRBV9
J: TRBJ2-7
DNA: TGTGCCAGCAGCCCATCGGGCGGGGCGGGAGACCCCTACGAGCAGTACTTC
CDR3: CASSPSGGAGDPYEQYF

size: -
D: TRBD2
V: TRBV7-2
J: TRBJ2-3
DNA: TGTGCCAGCAGCTTATTAGCTAGCGGAGCCACAGATACGCAGTATTTT
CDR3: CASSLLASGATDTQYF

size: -
D: TRBD2
V: TRBV12-3/TRBV12-4
J: TRBJ2-7
DNA: TGTGCCAGCACCGAGAGCGGGAGGACCTACGAGCAGTACTTC
CDR3: CASTESGRTYEQYF

size: -
D: TRBD1
V: TRBV5-1
J: TRBJ1-2
DNA: TGCGCCAGCAGCTTGGGGGACAGCTCTAACTATGGCTACACCTTC
CDR3: CASSLGDSSNYGYTF

size: few
D: -
V: TRBV7-2
J: TRBJ2-1
DNA: TGTGCCAGCAGCTTATGGCCAAATGAGCAGTTCTTC
CDR3: CASSLWPNEQFF

size: -
D: TRBD2
V: TRBV20-1
J: TRBJ2-3
DNA: TGCAGTGCATCCTTGTCAGCGGGAGGGCGGACAGATACGCAGTATTTT
CDR3: CSASLSAGGRTDTQYF

size: -
D: -
V: TRBV12-3/TRBV12-4
J: TRBJ2-1
DNA: TGTGCCAGCAGTATTGAAGGGGTCAATGAGCAGTTCTTC
CDR3: CASSIEGVNEQFF

size: -
D: TRBD2
V: TRBV18
J: TRBJ2-7
DNA: TGTGCCAGCTCACCGCCGGGACTAGCGGGGGGGCCAAGCCACGAGCAGTACTTC
CDR3: CASSPPGLAGGPSHEQYF

size: few
D: TRBD1
V: TRBV2
J: TRBJ1-6
DNA: TGTGCCAGCAGGCCCGGGACAGGGTCCCATTCACCCCTCCACTTT
CDR3: CASRPGTGSHSPLHF

size: -
D: -
V: TRBV20-1
J: TRBJ2-2
DNA: TGCAGTGCCTCCCTGCACAGCTTGAACACCGGGGAGCTGTTTTTT
CDR3: CSASLHSLNTGELFF

size: -
D: -
V: TRBV13
J: TRBJ2-7
DNA: TGTGCCAGCAGGCCAGGTGGGGTCGGGGGTTCCTACGAGCAGTACTTC
CDR3: CASRPGGVGGSYEQYF

size: -
D: -
V: TRBV6-1
J: TRBJ1-1
DNA: TGTGCCAGCAGTGAAGAGCCAGGGGCGTTCACTGAAGCTTTCTTT
CDR3: CASSEEPGAFTEAFF

size: few
D: -
V: TRBV2
J: TRBJ2-1
DNA: TGTGCCAGCAGCACCACCTCGCGCGGCGGTGAGCAGTTCTTC
CDR3: CASSTTSRGGEQFF

size: -
D: -
V: TRBV25-1
J: TRBJ2-3
DNA: TGTGCCAGCAGTGAAGGGGGGGCTATAGCGGTTCTCACAGATACGCAGTATTTT
CDR3: CASSEGGAIAVLTDTQYF

size: few
D: TRBD1
V: TRBV11-2
J: TRBJ2-7
DNA: TGTGCCAGCAGCCCACGACAGGGGGCGATTGCCTACGAGCAGTACTTC
CDR3: CASSPRQGAIAYEQYF